This T cell receptor (beta chain) was recorded in a study of blood T cell repertoires in COVID-19. In the study overall: Recovered participants had two consecutive negative NP/OP PCR tests, healthcare professional clearance, or symptom resolution.

This clone is a singleton in its sample. Original handling: Reference gene primer amplification yielded estimated nucleated cell counts. The repertoire was sequenced with immunoSEQ multiplex PCR; TCRdb's copy has only in-frame clones and lacks some. For V, J and clone size, that table is used; D and trimming come from the DNA. The sample includes roughly 150,000 clones, 79% of them seen just once. Individuals drawn from approximately 26 US areas were roughly 18 to 95 years old. Participant-reported clinical history was the basis for cohort assignment. The germline V gene has CDR1 SGHNT and CDR2 YENEEA. This CDR3 has 15 amino acids. Trimming at V came to 1 base and at J to 7 bases, leaving 7 bases not matched to a gene.

The rearrangement joins TRBV11-3 to TRBJ2-1, with 7 bases fitting TRBD2. Sequencing used PBMCs or T cells enriched from blood (not recorded which). This sequence was found in a woman in her sixties or seventies in a cohort exposed to, infected with or recovered from COVID-19 (not recorded which). This chain's CDR3 is CASSLGGGVSNEQFF. CDR3 DNA: TGTGCCAGCAGCTTAGGGGGGGGAGTGAGTAATGAGCAGTTCTTC.